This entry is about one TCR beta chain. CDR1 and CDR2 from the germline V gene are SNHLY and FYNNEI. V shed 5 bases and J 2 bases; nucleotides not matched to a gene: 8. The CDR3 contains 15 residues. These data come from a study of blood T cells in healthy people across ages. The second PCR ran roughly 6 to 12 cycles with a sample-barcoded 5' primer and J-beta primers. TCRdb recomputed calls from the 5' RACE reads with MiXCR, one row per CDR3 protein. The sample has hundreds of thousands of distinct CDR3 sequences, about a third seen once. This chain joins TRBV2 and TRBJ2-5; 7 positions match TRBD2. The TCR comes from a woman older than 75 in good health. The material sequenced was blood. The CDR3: CASSPSSGPQETQYF. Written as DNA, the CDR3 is TGTGCCAGCAGTCCCAGTAGCGGGCCTCAAGAGACCCAGTACTTC.